This is a list of T cell receptor beta chains from one sample in a study of blood T cell repertoires in COVID-19. TCRdb keeps only in-frame clones here, not all; method: immunoSEQ multiplex PCR. This sample yields about 260,000 clones, of which 75% to 90% are seen a single time; 3.7% belongs to the top ten. The source material was peripheral blood. Receptor source: a woman aged 40 to 50 with acute or convalescent COVID-19. The CDR3 runs from the conserved cysteine through the conserved F or W. A D gene is named only where the DNA matches it firmly. Expanded clones get a size class; other rows say once, few or many, or leave the size out.

j_call: TRBJ2-1
d_call: .
clone_size: .
v_call: TRBV10-3
cdr3_aa: CAISESGFGGQYNEQFF
cdr3_nt: TGTGCCATCAGTGAGTCGGGGTTCGGGGGGCAGTACAATGAGCAGTTCTTC

j_call: TRBJ2-5
d_call: TRBD2
clone_size: .
v_call: TRBV3-1/TRBV3-2
cdr3_aa: CASSQDQSGGWETQYF
cdr3_nt: TGTGCCAGCAGCCAAGACCAAAGCGGGGGCTGGGAGACCCAGTACTTC

j_call: TRBJ2-2
d_call: TRBD1
clone_size: .
v_call: TRBV11-2
cdr3_aa: CASSSFGTDTGELFF
cdr3_nt: TGTGCCAGCAGCTCATTCGGGACAGATACCGGGGAGCTGTTTTTT

j_call: TRBJ1-3
d_call: TRBD1
clone_size: .
v_call: TRBV9
cdr3_aa: CASSPQTGDRDSGNTIYF
cdr3_nt: TGTGCCAGCAGCCCACAAACCGGGGACAGGGACTCTGGAAACACCATATATTTT

j_call: TRBJ1-2
d_call: .
clone_size: .
v_call: TRBV24-1
cdr3_aa: CATAPAGGHYGYTF
cdr3_nt: TGTGCCACGGCGCCTGCGGGGGGCCACTATGGCTACACCTTC

j_call: TRBJ2-3
d_call: TRBD2
clone_size: .
v_call: TRBV9
cdr3_aa: CASSVSGGPPDTQYF
cdr3_nt: TGTGCCAGCAGCGTTAGCGGGGGGCCCCCAGATACGCAGTATTTT

j_call: TRBJ1-1
d_call: .
clone_size: .
v_call: TRBV19
cdr3_aa: CASSIGQVNTEAFF
cdr3_nt: TGTGCCAGTAGTATAGGACAGGTGAACACTGAAGCTTTCTTT

j_call: TRBJ1-2
d_call: .
clone_size: .
v_call: TRBV3-1/TRBV3-2
cdr3_aa: CASSQVLGGYGYTF
cdr3_nt: TGTGCCAGCAGCCAAGTTCTCGGTGGCTATGGCTACACCTTC

j_call: TRBJ2-1
d_call: .
clone_size: .
v_call: TRBV5-1
cdr3_aa: CASSLTGSLSYNEQFF
cdr3_nt: TGCGCCAGCAGCTTAACGGGGTCCCTTTCCTACAATGAGCAGTTCTTC

j_call: TRBJ1-6
d_call: TRBD1
clone_size: .
v_call: TRBV11-2
cdr3_aa: CASSETGGSRSSYNSPLHF
cdr3_nt: TGTGCCAGCAGCGAAACAGGGGGTTCTCGAAGCTCCTATAATTCACCCCTCCACTTT

j_call: TRBJ1-1
d_call: TRBD1
clone_size: .
v_call: TRBV6-5
cdr3_aa: CASSRQGAGFEAFF
cdr3_nt: TGTGCCAGCAGTCGACAGGGGGCTGGGTTTGAAGCTTTCTTT

j_call: TRBJ2-3
d_call: TRBD1
clone_size: .
v_call: TRBV11-1
cdr3_aa: CASSRRQGSPDTQYF
cdr3_nt: TGTGCCAGCAGCCGCCGACAGGGGAGTCCAGATACGCAGTATTTT

j_call: TRBJ2-2
d_call: .
clone_size: few
v_call: TRBV5-4
cdr3_aa: CASSFGGARSTGELFF
cdr3_nt: TGTGCCAGCAGCTTTGGGGGCGCTAGATCCACCGGGGAGCTGTTTTTT

j_call: TRBJ1-1
d_call: .
clone_size: .
v_call: TRBV19
cdr3_aa: CASSFDTLNTEAFF
cdr3_nt: TGTGCCAGTAGCTTTGACACCCTTAACACTGAAGCTTTCTTT

j_call: TRBJ2-5
d_call: TRBD2
clone_size: .
v_call: TRBV5-1
cdr3_aa: CASSLASGLAGQETQYF
cdr3_nt: TGCGCCAGCAGCTTGGCGTCGGGACTAGCGGGGCAAGAGACCCAGTACTTC

j_call: TRBJ1-5
d_call: .
clone_size: once
v_call: TRBV19
cdr3_aa: CASSIGARGNQPQHF
cdr3_nt: TGTGCCAGTAGTATAGGCGCGAGAGGCAATCAGCCCCAGCATTTT

j_call: TRBJ1-3
d_call: .
clone_size: .
v_call: TRBV4-2
cdr3_aa: CASSQGGRGNTIYF
cdr3_nt: TGTGCCAGCAGCCAAGGAGGGAGGGGAAACACCATATATTTT

j_call: TRBJ1-4
d_call: .
clone_size: .
v_call: TRBV5-8
cdr3_aa: CASSPGQHEKLFF
cdr3_nt: TGTGCCAGCAGCCCGGGACAACATGAAAAACTGTTTTTT

j_call: TRBJ1-6
d_call: .
clone_size: .
v_call: TRBV5-1
cdr3_aa: CASSLAANSPLHF
cdr3_nt: TGCGCCAGCAGCTTGGCCGCGAATTCACCCCTCCACTTT

j_call: TRBJ2-5
d_call: .
clone_size: .
v_call: TRBV5-1
cdr3_aa: CASSSASAGFETQYF
cdr3_nt: TGCGCCAGCAGCTCTGCGTCGGCGGGGTTTGAGACCCAGTACTTC

j_call: TRBJ2-3
d_call: TRBD2
clone_size: once
v_call: TRBV4-2
cdr3_aa: CASSPRGTSGGPVEGDTQYF
cdr3_nt: TGTGCCAGCAGCCCCCGGGGGACTAGCGGGGGGCCGGTTGAGGGAGATACGCAGTATTTT

j_call: TRBJ2-5
d_call: TRBD1
clone_size: .
v_call: TRBV4-1
cdr3_aa: CASGTGGLETQYF
cdr3_nt: TGCGCCAGCGGAACAGGGGGCCTGGAGACCCAGTACTTC

j_call: TRBJ1-5
d_call: TRBD1
clone_size: few
v_call: TRBV30
cdr3_aa: CAWSPGTGANQPQHF
cdr3_nt: TGTGCCTGGAGTCCCGGTACAGGGGCGAATCAGCCCCAGCATTTT

j_call: TRBJ1-6
d_call: TRBD1
clone_size: few
v_call: TRBV5-1
cdr3_aa: CASSNRDRSSSYNSPLHF
cdr3_nt: TGCGCCAGCAGCAACCGGGACAGGTCCAGCTCCTATAATTCACCCCTCCACTTT

j_call: TRBJ1-1
d_call: TRBD1
clone_size: .
v_call: TRBV29-1
cdr3_aa: CSVSHRGRGTEAFF
cdr3_nt: TGCAGCGTTTCCCACAGGGGAAGGGGAACTGAAGCTTTCTTT

j_call: TRBJ1-6
d_call: .
clone_size: once
v_call: TRBV6-6
cdr3_aa: CALREARPNSPLHF
cdr3_nt: TGTGCCCTCCGGGAGGCCAGGCCCAATTCACCCCTCCACTTT

j_call: TRBJ2-1
d_call: .
clone_size: once
v_call: TRBV5-4
cdr3_aa: CASSLTGGNNEQFF
cdr3_nt: TGTGCCAGCAGCTTGACCGGGGGAAACAATGAGCAGTTCTTC

j_call: TRBJ1-2
d_call: .
clone_size: .
v_call: TRBV19
cdr3_aa: CASSIPGRGGYTF
cdr3_nt: TGTGCCAGTAGTATACCAGGCCGAGGGGGCTACACCTTC

j_call: TRBJ1-2
d_call: .
clone_size: few
v_call: TRBV5-6
cdr3_aa: CASSLSFGYTF
cdr3_nt: TGTGCCAGCAGCTTGAGCTTCGGCTACACCTTC